This record covers a single T cell receptor (beta chain). Its recognized antigen is unknown. Base qualities are not provided; no much larger clone lies one nucleotide away. The CDR3 regions of human TCRbeta chains were analyzed by immunosequencing. The original pipeline was this. TCRs in the repertoires were compared against a reference library of SARS-CoV-2-specific TCRs that had been generated with the MIRA antigen-specificity platform. Breadth was defined as the fraction of unique TCRs that were SARS-CoV-2-associated. Depth was defined as the fraction of total T cells that were SARS-CoV-2-associated. Using the MIRA data, every spike-specific TCR was mapped to the spike region that the TCR reacted to and assigned to either a CD4 or a CD8 class. Log10-transformed breadth and depth values were compared by one-way ANOVA with Sidak's multiple comparisons tests. In its TCRdb copy, this immuneACCESS table keeps in-frame sequences only and misses some clones. Where compared with another copy, unresolved V genes explain less than half of these, and the others have no known cause. V and J calls and clone size follow that table, whereas D and trimming were derived from the DNA. The sample table holds about 130,000 clones, of which 85% to 90% were seen once. The ten largest clones take up more than 10% of the sample.

The entry originates in a study of T cell responses to AZD1222 COVID-19 vaccine (dated by TCRdb to 2020 to 2022). Turning to the overall study: AZD1222 recipients whose second dose came at about 4 weeks and those whose second dose came at about 12 weeks were combined into one group, since spike-specific TCR depth and breadth did not differ between the two schedules. TCR sequencing covered fewer than 250 trial participants: 200 to 210 given two doses of AZD1222 and approximately 25 given two doses of MenACWY control vaccine. Trial participants were enrolled by age into subgroups of 18-55, 56-69 and 70-plus years, and about 150, 27 and 61 TCR-sequenced participants, respectively, were included in these subgroups.

The full study reports these points: The 56-69-year group was small, and its depth increase did not reach significance, likely because of low power. Only a handful of AZD1222 recipients were SARS-CoV-2 seropositive at baseline, limiting conclusions about previously exposed vaccinees. The whole spike protein was spanned by vaccine-associated CD4 TCRs, and dominant responses were seen in regions 160-218 and 743-854. Because no day 14 peak-response samples were available, the repertoires could be characterized only after the peak T cell response. Participants were mostly white British, with more females than males. The authors suggested clonal diversity may have been underestimated. Spike-specific TCR breadth and depth rose significantly after two AZD1222 doses compared with day 0 and with MenACWY recipients. Reportedly, close to half of the unique spike-specific TCRs recognized epitopes lying outside the regions that are mutated in the B.1.351 and B.1.1.7 variants.

Trimming removed 0 bases from V and 4 bases from J, leaving 9 bases between the germline ends. CDR1 and CDR2, looked up from the germline V gene (reference sequence), are LGHDT and YNNKEL. There are 15 amino acids in the CDR3, from cysteine to phenylalanine inclusive. Of all the DNA, just the CDR3 is kept, 45 bases in frame from base 1. The time point label of this sample denotes: baseline before first vaccination. The vaccinee samples were drawn from two UK trials, COV001 and COV002, one of which was a single-blind randomized controlled phase 2/3 trial testing AZD1222 (ChAdOx1 nCoV-19) in healthy adults. For TCRbeta chain sequencing, PBMC samples from trial participants were taken at day 0 and at day 28 after the second dose.

The chain is assembled from TRBV3-1 (or the pseudogene TRBV3-2) and TRBJ1-4; no confident D gene assignment can be made. The sample was peripheral blood, taken on day 0 of AZD1222 vaccination. The clonotype was recovered from an adult in good health. DNA sequence: TGTGCCAGCAGCCAAGACCGACGGATTAATGAAAAACTGTTTTTT. This codes for CASSQDRRINEKLFF.